These 30 T cell receptor beta chains originate from one sample sequenced in a study of blood T cell repertoires in COVID-19. TCRdb's table, derived via immunoSEQ multiplex PCR, lists solely in-frame clones and lacks some. Of 190,000 or so clones in the sample, around 90% were seen once. Sequencing was done on a sample of PBMCs or T cells enriched from blood (not recorded which). All receptors come from a man aged 25 to 40 who had recovered from COVID-19.

The rearrangement links TRBV30 to TRBJ2-5; tentatively, D is TRBD2 (6 bases). In germline, CDR1 is GTSNPN, CDR2 SVGIG (reference sequence). V was pared by 8 bases and J by 4 bases, with 11 bases between. The CDR3 sequence is 11 residues long. The CDR3 is CAHEEGETQYF. The CDR3 region has the DNA TGTGCCCACGAGGAGGGAGAGACCCAGTACTTC.

The V gene is TRBV18, the J gene TRBJ1-1; 10 bases fit TRBD1. From germline, CDR1 is KGHSH and CDR2 LQKENI. The CDR3 covers 16 residues. With 0 bases clipped from V and 6 bases from J, the junction kept 7 bases outside the gene matches. The DNA of the CDR3 is TGTGCCAGCTCACCACCATGGTCGGGGACAGGGGCTGAAGCTTTCTTT. Residues: CASSPPWSGTGAEAFF.

This clone showed up just once. This chain connects TRBV5-1 to TRBJ2-2, with D perhaps matching TRBD1 (6 bases). The V end was cut by 3 bases, the J end by 6 bases, with 12 bases between. Germline CDR1 and CDR2: SGHRS and YFSETQ. The CDR3 runs to 14 residues. This chain's CDR3 is CASSWITGPGELFF. CDR3 in DNA: TGCGCCAGCAGCTGGATAACAGGGCCCGGGGAGCTGTTTTTT. Full variable domain (rest looked up from reference TRBV5-1 and TRBJ2-2): KAGVTQTPRYLIKTRGQQVTLSCSPISGHRSVSWYQQTPGQGLQFLFEYFSETQRNKGNFPGRFSGRQFSNSRSEMNVSTLELGDSALYLCASSWITGPGELFFGEGSRLTVL.

As concerns this clone: This sample includes further DNA sequences coding for the same CDR3. The genes are TRBV27 and TRBJ1-6; D is ambiguous. This CDR3 spans 13 amino acids. CDR1 and CDR2 from the germline V gene are MNHEY and SMNVEV (reference sequence). Trimming removed 4 bases from V and 7 bases from J, with 8 bases in between. The DNA for the CDR3 is TGTGCCAGCAGTTCCACGGGGAATTCACCCCTCCACTTT. This sequence encodes CASSSTGNSPLHF.

This chain joins TRBV28 and TRBJ2-7, with D possibly being TRBD1 (6 bases). The CDR3 has 15 residues. V dropped 6 bases and J dropped 2 bases, with 17 bases sitting between them. Germline V gene sequence: CDR1 MDHEN, CDR2 SYDVKM. The CDR3 bases are TGTGCCAGCAGCAACAAGGACAGCCCACCCTACGAGCAGTACTTC. It is translated as CASSNKDSPPYEQYF.

The chain recombines TRBV24-1 with TRBJ2-7; 9 positions agree with TRBD1. V shed 10 bases and J 2 bases; nucleotides not matched to a gene: 8. CDR3 length: 14 residues. Looked up from germline, CDR1 is KGHDR and CDR2 is SFDVKD. The CDR3 sequence: CATTQGADAYEQYF. CDR3 in DNA: TGTGCCACGACACAGGGGGCTGACGCCTACGAGCAGTACTTC.

The chain is built from TRBV28 and TRBJ2-3, with TRBD2 identical over 11 bases. This CDR3 comprises 15 residues. The germline gives CDR1 MDHEN, CDR2 SYDVKM. The CDR3 DNA reads TGTGCGTCTTGGGGACTAGCGGCTAGCACAGATACGCAGTATTTT. Amino acid sequence: CASWGLAASTDTQYF.

The chain recombines TRBV9 with TRBJ2-3; tentatively, D is TRBD2 (5 bases). The CDR3 is made up of 13 amino acids. From germline, CDR1 is SGDLS and CDR2 YYNGEE. V shed 1 base and J shed 4 bases, with 7 bases lying between them. The CDR3 here is CASSVLRADTQYF. In DNA, the CDR3 is TGTGCCAGCAGCGTATTGCGGGCAGATACGCAGTATTTT.

The genes are TRBV19 and TRBJ2-7, with D possibly matching TRBD2 (7 bases). The CDR3 is made up of 17 amino acids. The V end lost 3 bases, the J end lost 3 bases, and 21 bases lay between the germline ends. CDR1 is LNHDA, CDR2 SQIVND, per germline (reference sequence). The CDR3 loop is CASSIHAGGQGHYEQYF. The CDR3 nucleotides read TGTGCCAGTAGTATTCATGCCGGGGGGCAGGGTCACTACGAGCAGTACTTC.

The V gene is TRBV3-1 (or the pseudogene TRBV3-2), the J gene TRBJ2-7, with 9 nucleotides matching TRBD1. From germline, CDR1 is LGHDT and CDR2 YNNKEL (reference sequence). The CDR3 spans 16 residues. With V trimmed by 0 bases and J by 2 bases, 5 bases remained unmatched. CDR3 DNA sequence: TGTGCCAGCAGCCAAGAAAGACAGGGGGTTGCCTACGAGCAGTACTTC. This translates into CASSQERQGVAYEQYF.

This sequence joins TRBV15 and TRBJ2-1, with 8 bases fitting TRBD2. The J segment lost 4 bases and the V segment lost 8 bases, leaving 4 bases of the junction unmatched. The germline V gene encodes CDR1 LNHNV and CDR2 YYDKDF (reference sequence). This CDR3 has 13 residues. CDR3: CATSLAEYNEQFF. For the CDR3, the DNA is TGTGCCACCTCACTAGCGGAATACAATGAGCAGTTCTTC.

The V call is TRBV4-3, the J call TRBJ2-7, with TRBD1 matching 10 bases. CDR3 size: 14 residues. CDR1 is LGHNA, CDR2 YSLEER, per germline. Trimming removed 3 bases from V and 3 bases from J; junction bases left unmatched: 2. CDR3 nucleotides: TGCGCCAGCAGCCACCGGGACAGGGGCTACGAGCAGTACTTC. Its translation is CASSHRDRGYEQYF.

The rearrangement joins TRBV27 to TRBJ1-6; 7 nucleotides agree with TRBD1. V trimming: 2 bases; J trimming: 8 bases; junction bases outside the gene matches: 12. Germline CDR1 reads MNHEY; CDR2 reads SMNVEV (reference sequence). This CDR3 is built from 17 residues. CDR3 nucleotide sequence: TGTGCCAGCAGTTTAGGTTTGTGGCGCAGGGGGGATTCACCCCTCCACTTT. Translation gives CASSLGLWRRGDSPLHF.

The gene calls are TRBV4-3 and TRBJ1-2, with TRBD1 matching 8 bases. CDR1 and CDR2 (germline): LGHNA, YSLEER. V was pared by 3 bases and J by 5 bases, with 11 bases of the junction left unmatched. The CDR3 is 16 residues long. CDR3 DNA sequence: TGCGCCAGCAGCCATACCGGGACAGGAGGGACGTATGGCTACACCTTC. It encodes CASSHTGTGGTYGYTF.

This chain joins TRBV19 and TRBJ1-5, with D hard to call. V was trimmed by 6 bases and J by 3 bases, leaving 15 bases between them. The CDR3 is made up of 15 amino acids. Germline V gene lookup returns CDR1 LNHDA and CDR2 SQIVND (reference sequence). This chain's CDR3 is CASRRREEVNQPQHF. CDR3 DNA: TGTGCCAGTAGACGGAGGGAGGAGGTCAATCAGCCCCAGCATTTT. Complete variable domain (other parts from reference TRBV19 and TRBJ1-5): DGGITQSPKYLFRKEGQNVTLSCEQNLNHDAMYWYRQDPGQGLRLIYYSQIVNDFQKGDIAEGYSVSREKKESFPLTVTSAQKNPTAFYLCASRRREEVNQPQHFGDGTRLSIL.

The chain couples TRBV2 to TRBJ1-2, with TRBD1 matching 10 bases. Germline CDR1 reads SNHLY; CDR2 reads FYNNEI. The CDR3 has 14 amino acids. The ends lost 4 bases at V and 8 bases at J; junction bases unmatched: 7. The chain's CDR3 is CASSVFRDRGGYTF. In DNA, the CDR3 is TGTGCCAGCAGTGTTTTCCGGGACAGGGGAGGCTACACCTTC.

This clone was seen just once. The gene calls are TRBV28 and TRBJ1-5, with TRBD1 matching over 7 bases. The CDR3 spans 15 residues. Trimming took 3 bases from V and 7 from J; bases not matched to a gene: 9. CDR1 MDHEN and CDR2 SYDVKM come from the germline V gene. The CDR3 loop reads CASSLPGGLGQPQHF. CDR3 bases: TGTGCCAGCAGTTTGCCAGGGGGTCTGGGACAGCCCCAGCATTTT.

V gene TRBV19 combines with J gene TRBJ1-4; weak D call: TRBD1 (6 bases). This CDR3 has 15 residues. V shed 3 bases and J shed 7 bases, with 15 bases lying between them. Germline V gene lookup returns CDR1 LNHDA and CDR2 SQIVND (reference sequence). CDR3: CASSITGLSSEKLFF. For the CDR3, the DNA is TGTGCCAGTAGTATTACAGGGCTGTCAAGTGAAAAACTGTTTTTT.

V and J are TRBV11-2 and TRBJ1-2; D not certain. V gave up 1 base and J gave up 7 bases, with 13 bases separating them. The CDR3 extends over 14 amino acids. Germline CDR1 is SGHAT and CDR2 is FQNNGV. In nucleotides, the CDR3 is TGTGCCAGCAGCTTAGGCCCCGACGGGAGTGGCTACACCTTC. This sequence encodes CASSLGPDGSGYTF.

The V gene is TRBV15, the J gene TRBJ1-5; a possible D gene is TRBD1 (5 bases). The CDR3 covers 16 residues. The germline gives CDR1 LNHNV, CDR2 YYDKDF (reference sequence). V was cut by 0 bases and J by 2 bases, with 11 bases left in between. The CDR3 is CATSRDRGRGNQPQHF. The CDR3 bases are TGTGCCACCAGCAGAGATAGGGGCAGAGGCAATCAGCCCCAGCATTTT. The whole variable domain, filled in from reference TRBV15 and TRBJ1-5, reads DAMVIQNPRYQVTQFGKPVTLSCSQTLNHNVMYWYQQKSSQAPKLLFHYYDKDFNNEADTPDNFQSRRPNTSFCFLDIRSPGLGDTAMYLCATSRDRGRGNQPQHFGDGTRLSIL.

The chain couples TRBV6-5 to TRBJ1-1; perhaps TRBD1 as D (6 bases). The CDR3 totals 15 residues. Looked up from germline, CDR1 is MNHEY and CDR2 is SVGAGI. The V and J ends lost 7 bases and 5 bases respectively, with 20 bases between them. This CDR3 reads CASNIQGSLGTEAFF. CDR3 DNA: TGTGCCAGCAACATACAGGGTTCTTTGGGGACTGAAGCTTTCTTT.

This rearrangement joins TRBV30 to TRBJ1-1, with D tentatively TRBD1 (6 bases). The CDR3 loop spans 13 amino acids. Per germline, CDR1 GTSNPN and CDR2 SVGIG (reference sequence). V was cut by 2 bases and J by 1 base, with 8 bases left in between. The CDR3 is CAWSLQGNTEAFF. DNA for the CDR3: TGTGCCTGGAGTTTACAGGGGAACACTGAAGCTTTCTTT.

J is TRBJ2-7 and V is TRBV20-1; 7 bases are a match to TRBD2. The V segment lost 6 bases and the J segment 6 bases; nucleotides outside the gene matches: 5. This CDR3 is 11 amino acids long. Looked up from germline, CDR1 is DFQATT and CDR2 is SNEGSKA (reference sequence). The CDR3 reads CSAPGRGEQYF. The CDR3 region has the DNA TGCAGTGCCCCGGGGAGGGGCGAGCAGTACTTC.

The chain couples TRBV6-5 to TRBJ1-2; D remains unclear. The CDR3 has 10 residues. The germline V gene has CDR1 MNHEY and CDR2 SVGAGI. In DNA, the CDR3 is TGTGCTTGCGCGCAGCGTGGCTACACCTTC. Amino acids: CACAQRGYTF.

V and J are TRBV29-1 and TRBJ2-7; weak D call: TRBD1 (7 bases). V was trimmed by 4 bases and J by 5 bases, leaving 12 bases between them. The germline V gene encodes CDR1 SQVTM and CDR2 ANQGSEA. The CDR3 runs 12 residues. The CDR3 sequence is CSVALRGDEQYF. CDR3 sequence (DNA): TGCAGCGTTGCCCTCAGGGGGGACGAGCAGTACTTC.

The rearrangement uses TRBV2 and TRBJ2-5; D might be TRBD2 (5 bases). The germline V gene has CDR1 SNHLY and CDR2 FYNNEI. The CDR3 runs 12 residues. V gave up 9 bases and J gave up 0 bases, with 8 bases separating them. CDR3 coding DNA: TGTGCCAGTGCCGGGAACCAAGAGACCCAGTACTTC. Amino acid sequence: CASAGNQETQYF. Full variable domain (remainder filled in from reference TRBV2 and TRBJ2-5): EPEVTQTPSHQVTQMGQEVILRCVPISNHLYFYWYRQILGQKVEFLVSFYNNEISEKSEIFDDQFSVERPDGSNFTLKIRSTKLEDSAMYFCASAGNQETQYFGPGTRLLVL.

DNA for the CDR3: TGCGCCAGCAGCCAGGGACTAGACGGGACCCAGTACTTC. The encoded protein is CASSQGLDGTQYF. The chain has TRBV5-1 and TRBJ2-5, with 8 bases that match TRBD2. The CDR3 has 13 amino acids. The V gene end was trimmed by 4 bases and the J gene end by 7 bases; junction bases not matched to a gene: 6. CDR1 is SGHRS, CDR2 YFSETQ, per germline.

The chain has TRBV2 and TRBJ1-2, with D unclear. Trimming shortened V by 1 base and J by 4 bases, and 13 bases separated the two germline ends. This CDR3 contains 15 residues. Per germline, CDR1 SNHLY and CDR2 FYNNEI. The CDR3 bases are TGTGCCAGCAGTGAAGGGCCCGATTTTACCTATGGCTACACCTTC. Translating gives CASSEGPDFTYGYTF.

The CDR3 nucleotides read TGTGCCAGCAGCGAGGGTGGCAATCAGCCCCAGCATTTT. Amino acids: CASSEGGNQPQHF. The chain combines TRBV7-2 with TRBJ1-5; D is undetermined. Germline CDR1 is SGHTA and CDR2 is FQGNSA. The CDR3 runs to 13 residues. V lost 5 bases and J 2 bases, leaving 7 bases between the germline ends.

The chain combines TRBV28 with TRBJ2-3; 10 bases are a match to TRBD2. Germline V lookup: CDR1 MDHEN, CDR2 SYDVKM. The CDR3 is 14 residues long. V trimming: 5 bases; J trimming: 1 base; junction bases outside the gene matches: 0. The CDR3 coding sequence is TGTGCCAGCAGTGGGACTAGCGGCACAGATACGCAGTATTTT. Translated, it gives CASSGTSGTDTQYF.